Reported below is one TCR beta chain. In its sample, this clonotype was seen many times. The target of this receptor is not known. Base qualities are not recorded, but no much larger clone differs from it by a single base. Graves' hyperthyroidism was defined as stable when no progression to ophthalmopathy occurred over 18 months of follow-up. Hyperthyroidism patients were aged 18 to 65 years and newly diagnosed, with disease duration of less than 2 months. Patients with uncontrolled infections, other autoimmune diseases, pregnancy or lactation were excluded. Diagnoses relied on clinical symptoms, serum thyroxine and TRAb, thyroid ultrasound and orbital computed tomography. Ficoll-Paque density gradient centrifugation was used to isolate PBMCs from about 10 ml of fresh peripheral blood. Total RNA was extracted with Trizol reagent, and quality was checked on an Agilent 2100 Bioanalyzer. The source of the sample is a study of T cells in Graves' hyperthyroidism and ophthalmopathy (dated by TCRdb to about 2019). Study-level background: Peripheral blood was collected at initial diagnosis, before any treatment. TCR V-J signatures able to tell the groups apart were searched for in a discovery cohort of some 97 patients, of whom over 40 had Graves' ophthalmopathy and roughly 58 had stable Graves' hyperthyroidism. An independent validation cohort of under 20 hyperthyroidism patients and approximately 17 patients who later progressed to ophthalmopathy tested prospective prediction of ophthalmopathy. The roughly 99 discovery patients were divided at random into training and test sets in a 7:3 ratio. Thyroid tissue and blood T-cell repertoires from six Graves' hyperthyroidism patients were also compared in the study. Once sampling was done, hyperthyroidism patients were given methimazole at a starting dose of 30 mg daily, whereas ophthalmopathy patients were given high-dose intravenous methylprednisolone. The paper describes TCR Vbeta CDR3 sequencing of 135 peripheral blood samples, made up of under 50 ophthalmopathy patients, 70 to 80 hyperthyroidism patients and 17 progressor patients. Findings and caveats that apply to the study as a whole: No statistical method was used to set the sample size in advance, and investigators knew the group allocation. Most expanded thyroid clonotypes (frequency above 0.001) were also found in blood, which suggests that blood repertoires may mirror thyroid immune responses. Ophthalmopathy was separated from stable hyperthyroidism by a 13 V-J signature model, with just over 85% sensitivity and around 81% specificity obtained in cross-validation and 80%/75% obtained in testing. In validation, progression to ophthalmopathy was predicted by the model with 70.59% sensitivity and roughly 76% specificity, a median of around 6.5 months before onset.

From the germline V gene, CDR1 is SGHRS and CDR2 is YFSETQ. V loses 4 bases at its end and J loses 1 base; junction bases beyond the gene matches: 4. The CDR3 goes from the cysteine to the phenylalanine over 14 residues. Kept here is only the CDR3 DNA, which spans 42 bases and is read in frame from base 1. Amplification of TCR beta CDR3 regions was carried out from RNA transcripts. The first round of RT-PCR for the TCR CDR3 was performed with the HTBI primer set and the Qiagen OneStep RT-PCR kit. Libraries were constructed in a second round of multiplex PCR, after which size selection and purification were performed. Libraries were sequenced paired-end with 100 bp reads on an Illumina HiSeq2000. On the authors' methods: SOAPnuke was used to process the raw data, with reads discarded if the reads contained adapters or uncalled bases, had a mean Phred below 15, or lacked an exact constant-primer or identifier match. High-quality paired reads were merged using COPE v1.2.5, and each unique nucleotide sequence was defined as a clonotype. MiTCR v1.1 was used to align clonotypes to the IMGT TRBV, TRBD and TRBJ reference segments. Analysis was restricted to V-J combinations with a frequency above 0.0001, which covered about 99% of repertoires. The TCS score was defined as F50 (clonal expansion) divided by E x V (chaos), with BLOSUM62-based TCRdist calculated between CDR3 peptides within each V-J. Welch's t-statistics and random forest reduced roughly 500 V-J features to 13, which were used in a naive Bayes classifier (R e1071). Using fastp trimming at Q25 and MiXCR clonotype assembly, TCRdb reanalyzed the public sequencing data and kept in-frame beta chains. For every CDR3 protein sequence, its rows merge into one entry that carries the most common genes and DNA. The V and J calls follow TCRdb's processing rather than the paper's. The sample includes around 620,000 distinct CDR3 sequences, with around 15% observed a single time. In total, the top ten clones hold 3.5% to 4% of the sample.

Recombination linked TRBV5-1 to TRBJ1-1, and 7 junction bases match TRBD1. This TCR was recovered from a woman aged 30 to 39 with Graves' hyperthyroidism. Sequenced material: blood. The CDR3 reads CASSGRQGNTEAFF. The DNA sequence reads TGCGCCAGCAGCGGACGACAGGGGAACACTGAAGCTTTCTTT.